The sequence of this T cell receptor (beta chain) was determined in a study of early stage breast cancer tumors. Profiling relied on immunoSEQ multiplex PCR, and the TCRdb table lists in-frame clones only, not all of them. The data show about 28,000 clones, 75% to 90% seen once. Points on this clone: Its antigen remains unidentified.

Study-level results: Most shared enriched TCRB sequences were commonly generated ones.

V shed 0 bases, J shed 5 bases, and the junction held 11 bases outside the gene matches. The CDR3 sequence is 18 residues long. Germline CDR1 and CDR2: SGHRS and YFSETQ. The specimen was blood. J is TRBJ2-7 and V is TRBV5-1; TRBD2 matches at 13 bases. The source is a person aged 55 to 70 with breast cancer. CDR3 sequence: CASSLVSTSGGRLNEQYF. The CDR3 bases are TGCGCCAGCAGCTTGGTTTCGACTAGCGGGGGGAGATTAAACGAGCAGTACTTC.